This TCR beta chain was profiled in a study of PD-1 blockade in classical Hodgkin lymphoma. Germline CDR1 is SGHRS and CDR2 is YFSETQ. The CDR3 consists of 14 residues. The junction had 3 bases not matched to a gene; V was cut back by 5 bases and J by 7 bases. Whole-study findings and limits: Newly diagnosed patients were reported to start with lower TCR diversity than healthy donors.

Concerning this clone itself: Its matching antigen is unknown.

Sequencing was performed with immunoSEQ multiplex PCR; in TCRdb, only in-frame clones are kept and a portion is missing. In the table there are approximately 45,000 clones, approximately 91% of which are singletons. The time point is: newly diagnosed, previously untreated cHL patient sample. The sequence derives from a human donor with classical Hodgkin lymphoma. The sample consisted of peripheral blood mononuclear cells (PBMCs). The chain employs TRBV5-1 and TRBJ2-1, with 13 bases aligning to TRBD2. This CDR3 reads CASSTSGRGNEQFF. CDR3 DNA sequence: TGCGCCAGCAGTACTAGCGGGAGGGGAAATGAGCAGTTCTTC.